Below are 7 T cell receptor beta chains sequenced from a single sample in a study of a mutant IDH1 vaccine in newly diagnosed glioma. The method was immunoSEQ multiplex PCR; TCRdb's version includes in-frame clones alone and lacks a portion of them. The top ten clones hold roughly 5.3% of a sample with over 55,000 clones, roughly 79% of them seen once. Time point noted: week 35, safety follow-up. In the vaccine, a single dose held 300 ug of the mutant IDH1 20-mer peptide, along with topical imiquimod. No antigen has been identified for these receptors. The sample here was PBMCs, taken from a glioma patient whose treatment included an IDH1 peptide vaccine. These receptors were obtained from a man aged 40-49 years with glioma.

The chain links TRBV29-1 to TRBJ2-1; D unclear. The CDR3 has 13 residues. Trimming cost V 3 bases and J 4 bases, with 10 bases left between them. Per the germline V gene, CDR1 is SQVTM and CDR2 is ANQGSEA. Written as DNA, the CDR3 is TGCAGCGTTGAGCCAGGAACTTACAATGAGCAGTTCTTC. Protein product: CSVEPGTYNEQFF.

The V gene is TRBV27, the J gene TRBJ2-3, with D unresolved. The CDR3 runs 12 residues. Germline V gives CDR1 MNHEY, CDR2 SMNVEV (reference sequence). V was clipped by 6 bases and J by 8 bases, with 12 bases between them. For the CDR3, the DNA is TGTGCCAGCAGAACGCCCCGAGGTACGCAGTATTTT. Translating gives CASRTPRGTQYF.

The chain recombines TRBV29-1 with TRBJ2-2; D is ambiguous. Trimming shortened V by 4 bases and J by 5 bases, and 11 bases separated the two germline ends. From germline, CDR1 is SQVTM and CDR2 ANQGSEA. The CDR3 length is 13 residues. In DNA, the CDR3 is TGCAGCGTTGTGTCTTACGGGACCGGGGAGCTGTTTTTT. Translating it yields CSVVSYGTGELFF.

The J gene is TRBJ2-1, the V gene TRBV15, with D possibly being TRBD2 (7 bases). Trimming took off 5 bases at V and 9 bases at J, with 20 bases between the two ends. This CDR3 is built from 15 residues. Germline CDR1 and CDR2: LNHNV and YYDKDF (reference sequence). Here the CDR3 DNA reads TGTGCCACCAGCGGAGGGAGGGGGGCGGAAGTTGAGCAGTTCTTC. Translation gives CATSGGRGAEVEQFF. Filled out from reference TRBV15 and TRBJ2-1, the complete variable domain reads DAMVIQNPRYQVTQFGKPVTLSCSQTLNHNVMYWYQQKSSQAPKLLFHYYDKDFNNEADTPDNFQSRRPNTSFCFLDIRSPGLGDTAMYLCATSGGRGAEVEQFFGPGTRLTVL.

The gene calls are TRBV11-1 and TRBJ2-1, with TRBD2 matching over 11 bases. With 4 bases clipped from V and 4 bases from J, the junction kept 6 bases outside the gene matches. The CDR3 extends over 16 amino acids. CDR1 is SGHAT, CDR2 FQDESV, per germline (reference sequence). The CDR3 sequence is CASSSPSGRTYNEQFF. The CDR3 region has the DNA TGTGCCAGCAGCTCTCCTAGCGGGAGGACTTACAATGAGCAGTTCTTC.

J is TRBJ2-7 and V is TRBV5-6; TRBD2 matches 8 bases. Germline-derived CDR1 and CDR2 are SGHDT and YYEEEE. There are 16 residues in the CDR3. The V gene end was trimmed by 4 bases and the J gene end by 6 bases; junction bases not matched to a gene: 15. This CDR3 is CASSLGGTRFTSEQYF. CDR3 coding DNA: TGTGCCAGCAGCCTGGGGGGGACTAGGTTCACTTCCGAGCAGTACTTC.

V is TRBV10-3 and J is TRBJ2-5; 11 bases map to TRBD1. The CDR3 is made up of 15 amino acids. V was clipped by 6 bases and J by 2 bases; unmatched bases: 5. Germline CDR1 is ENHRY and CDR2 is SYGVKD. CDR3 residues: CAIRRRDRGQETQYF. CDR3 sequence (DNA): TGTGCCATCAGGCGCCGGGACAGGGGGCAAGAGACCCAGTACTTC.